Listed here is a single TCR beta chain. This record belongs to a study of T cell clusters in autoimmune cytopenias. Some 40,000 genome equivalents of blood DNA were amplified for TRB. One tube held mixed TRB-A and TRB-B primer pools for touch-down PCR. With the multiplex PCR reads reprocessed, TCRdb shows one record per CDR3 protein and no DNA. This sample carries 6,000 or so distinct CDR3 sequences, with roughly 21% going to the ten biggest clones. There are 12 residues in the CDR3. The germline gives CDR1 SEHNR, CDR2 FQNEAQ (reference sequence). These same records also appear under a second study, on T cell repertoires in aging, cancer and after chemotherapy. Per that paper: Age-matched healthy donors had significantly more diverse, less clonal blood TCR repertoires than untreated cancer patients. Rebound thymic output was suggested by rising median generation probability during chemotherapy in each cancer cohort.

Material for sequencing was peripheral blood. The chain employs TRBV7-9 and TRBJ2-7. This clonotype was sampled from a human donor in good health. The CDR3 spells CASSGDGDEQYF.